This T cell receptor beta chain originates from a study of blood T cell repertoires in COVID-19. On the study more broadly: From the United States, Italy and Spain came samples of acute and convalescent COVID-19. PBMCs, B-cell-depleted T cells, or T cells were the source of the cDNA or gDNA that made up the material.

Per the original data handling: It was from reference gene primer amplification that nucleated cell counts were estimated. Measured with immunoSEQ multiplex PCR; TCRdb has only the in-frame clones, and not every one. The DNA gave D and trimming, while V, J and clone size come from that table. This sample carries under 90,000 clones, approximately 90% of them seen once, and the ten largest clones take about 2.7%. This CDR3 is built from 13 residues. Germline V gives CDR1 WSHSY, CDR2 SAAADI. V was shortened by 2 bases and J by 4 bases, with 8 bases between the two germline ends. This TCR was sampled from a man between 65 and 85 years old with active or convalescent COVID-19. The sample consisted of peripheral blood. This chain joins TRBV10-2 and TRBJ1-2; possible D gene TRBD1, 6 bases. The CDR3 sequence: CASSEIGGYGYTF. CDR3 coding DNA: TGCGCCAGCAGTGAGATAGGGGGCTATGGCTACACCTTC.